Listed below are T cell receptor beta chains from one sample, sequenced in a study of glioma-infiltrating T cells after dendritic cell vaccination. The protocol was immunoSEQ multiplex PCR, while the TCRdb copy is restricted to in-frame clones and leaves out a portion. The table records hundreds of clones, around 86% of them present only once. The material was tumor tissue, obtained before dendritic cell vaccination. Receptor source: a human donor with glioblastoma. The CDR3 runs from the conserved cysteine through the conserved F or W. Each record gives: V gene, clone size, J gene, D gene, CDR3 DNA, CDR3 protein. The D gene is left open where the match is weak. Clone size is not always given. Where it is, it says once, few, many or a class for expanded clones.

V gene: TRBV2; clone size: once; J gene: TRBJ2-1; D gene: TRBD1; CDR3 DNA: TGTGCCAGCAGTGGAATGGGACAGGGGCTCGGGGAGGAGCAGTTCTTC; CDR3 protein: CASSGMGQGLGEEQFF
V gene: TRBV7-3; clone size: .; J gene: TRBJ2-2; D gene: TRBD2; CDR3 DNA: TGTGCCAGCAGCGACTATAGCGGGGGGGCTGCGGGGGAGCTGTTTTTT; CDR3 protein: CASSDYSGGAAGELFF
V gene: TRBV7-8; clone size: .; J gene: TRBJ2-3; D gene: .; CDR3 DNA: TGTGCCAGCAGTTATAACGGGGGAAGCACAGATACGCAGTATTTT; CDR3 protein: CASSYNGGSTDTQYF
V gene: TRBV15; clone size: once; J gene: TRBJ1-5; D gene: TRBD1; CDR3 DNA: TGTGCCACCAGTTGGGACAGGGAGCTAAATCAGCCCCAGCATTTT; CDR3 protein: CATSWDRELNQPQHF
V gene: TRBV10-3; clone size: .; J gene: TRBJ2-3; D gene: TRBD2; CDR3 DNA: TGTGCCATCAGTGGAACTAGCGGGAGCACAGATACGCAGTATTTT; CDR3 protein: CAISGTSGSTDTQYF
V gene: TRBV2; clone size: .; J gene: TRBJ2-7; D gene: TRBD2; CDR3 DNA: TGTGCCAGCAGTATAGAAGGGTTGCCGGGGGGGCCCGAGCAGTACTTC; CDR3 protein: CASSIEGLPGGPEQYF
V gene: TRBV7-9; clone size: .; J gene: TRBJ1-2; D gene: .; CDR3 DNA: TGTGCCAGCAGCTTCGAGTCATCTAACTATGGCTACACCTTC; CDR3 protein: CASSFESSNYGYTF
V gene: TRBV7-9; clone size: few; J gene: TRBJ2-5; D gene: TRBD1; CDR3 DNA: TGTGCCAGCAGCCAGACAGGGGGTAACCAAGAGACCCAGTACTTC; CDR3 protein: CASSQTGGNQETQYF
V gene: TRBV9; clone size: .; J gene: TRBJ1-6; D gene: .; CDR3 DNA: TGTGCCAGCAGCCAGGGGTCCAGCTCGGGTTCACCCCTCCACTTT; CDR3 protein: CASSQGSSSGSPLHF
V gene: TRBV14; clone size: hyperexpanded; J gene: TRBJ2-7; D gene: .; CDR3 DNA: TGTGCCAGCAGGGAAGGAGACCTATTCTCCTACGAGCAGTACTTC; CDR3 protein: CASREGDLFSYEQYF
V gene: TRBV14; clone size: .; J gene: TRBJ2-5; D gene: .; CDR3 DNA: TGTGCCAGCAGCCAAGACGTGGGAGTTCTCGGGGAGACCCAGTACTTC; CDR3 protein: CASSQDVGVLGETQYF
V gene: TRBV23-1; clone size: .; J gene: TRBJ2-1; D gene: TRBD2; CDR3 DNA: TGCGCCAGCAGTCAATCGGGCGACGGGGGGGTATACAATGAGCAGTTCTTC; CDR3 protein: CASSQSGDGGVYNEQFF
V gene: TRBV28; clone size: .; J gene: TRBJ2-5; D gene: TRBD2; CDR3 DNA: TGTGCCAGCAGTTCCTGGACTAGCGGAGGGGGAGGAGAGACCCAGTACTTC; CDR3 protein: CASSSWTSGGGGETQYF
V gene: TRBV10-2; clone size: once; J gene: TRBJ2-7; D gene: .; CDR3 DNA: TGCGCCAGCAGGGACTTGGCCTACGAGCAGTACTTC; CDR3 protein: CASRDLAYEQYF
V gene: TRBV19; clone size: .; J gene: TRBJ1-3; D gene: .; CDR3 DNA: TGTGCCAGTAATGTCACAGGGTTTGGTAGAAACACCATATATTTT; CDR3 protein: CASNVTGFGRNTIYF
V gene: TRBV28; clone size: few; J gene: TRBJ1-1; D gene: TRBD1; CDR3 DNA: TGTGCCAGCAGTTTCGGGACAGGGGGCGAATGGCGGCACACTGAAGCTTTCTTT; CDR3 protein: CASSFGTGGEWRHTEAFF
V gene: TRBV4-3; clone size: .; J gene: TRBJ1-1; D gene: .; CDR3 DNA: TGCGCCAGCAGCCAGGAGGCCGAGACTGAAGCTTTCTTT; CDR3 protein: CASSQEAETEAFF
V gene: TRBV2; clone size: .; J gene: TRBJ2-3; D gene: .; CDR3 DNA: TGTGCCAGCAGTGAAGCCCCCCTAGCGTCGCTCACAGATACGCAGTATTTT; CDR3 protein: CASSEAPLASLTDTQYF
V gene: TRBV15; clone size: .; J gene: TRBJ1-1; D gene: .; CDR3 DNA: TGTGCCACCAGCCTGGAAGGGGTTGGGACTGAAGCTTTCTTT; CDR3 protein: CATSLEGVGTEAFF